This paragraph reports one T cell receptor (beta chain). The antigen is undetermined. 60 Vbeta and 13 Jbeta primers were used in PCR. The repertoire was sequenced with immunoSEQ multiplex PCR; TCRdb's copy has only in-frame clones and lacks some. The sample records 100,000 or so clones, nearly 65% being singletons. This sample was included in a study of cytomegalovirus exposure and HLA in healthy donors. Overall study findings and caveats: CMV serostatus alone was available as immune exposure information. Highest at DRB1 and lowest at HLA-C, TCR association rates differed among HLA loci in a later analysis. The study put about 180 TCR beta chains on its list as cytomegalovirus-associated.

The CDR3 totals 16 residues. Germline CDR1 SEHNR, CDR2 FQNEAQ (reference sequence). The trim removed 0 bases at V and 0 bases at J, leaving 1 base unmatched. The sequenced sample was PBMCs. This chain joins TRBV7-9 and TRBJ1-3; 8 positions agree with TRBD1. The receptor's source is a human donor in good health. The DNA for the CDR3 is TGTGCCAGCAGCTTAGCAACAGGGGGCTCTGGAAACACCATATATTTT. This codes for CASSLATGGSGNTIYF.